Listed below are T cell receptor beta chains from one sample, sequenced in a study of Ad26.COV2.S vaccination and SARS-CoV-2 variants. Data came from immunoSEQ multiplex PCR; TCRdb stores just in-frame clones and leaves some out. The data hold roughly 320,000 clones, with around 86% observed a single time. This material consisted of peripheral blood, taken in a trial of Ad26.COV2.S vaccine versus placebo. The receptors derive from a person aged 18-65 years who received the Ad26.COV2.S COVID-19 vaccine or a placebo. Each CDR3 is given with its conserved first and last residue. D genes are given only for firm matches. The size entry is marked missing in some rows and otherwise reads once, few, many or a size class.

d_gene	j_gene	abundance	v_gene	CDR3nt	CDR3aa
.	TRBJ2-2	.	TRBV4-3	TGCGCCAGCAGCCAAGCCCAGGGGGGCACCGGGGAGCTGTTTTTT	CASSQAQGGTGELFF
.	TRBJ2-7	.	TRBV5-4	TGTGCCAGCAGCTTGGCGAGCGGGACAGCGACCTACGAGCAGTACTTC	CASSLASGTATYEQYF
.	TRBJ2-6	.	TRBV30	TGTGCCTGGAGTGGATGGGTCGAGGCCAACGTCCTGACTTTC	CAWSGWVEANVLTF
.	TRBJ1-2	.	TRBV7-2	TGTGCCAGCAGCTCCGCCGGACAGAAAGCTAACTATGGCTACACCTTC	CASSSAGQKANYGYTF
.	TRBJ2-1	.	TRBV4-2	TGTGCCAGCAGCCCCTATCTAGCTGAAAATGAGCAGTTCTTC	CASSPYLAENEQFF
.	TRBJ2-7	many	TRBV30	TGTGCCTGGAGTGTAGGGCTTAGAATTTTGAGAGGCAGGGGTTCCTCCTACGAGCAGTACTTC	CAWSVGLRILRGRGSSYEQYF
TRBD1	TRBJ2-2	.	TRBV7-9	TGTGCCAGCAGCCCCCGGACAGGGGGTTTCACCGGGGAGCTGTTTTTT	CASSPRTGGFTGELFF
.	TRBJ1-1	.	TRBV2	TGTGCCAGCCAGCGATCGGTCTGGCGGACTGAAGCTTTCTTT	CASQRSVWRTEAFF
.	TRBJ2-4	.	TRBV9	TGTGCCAGCAGCGTATCGGGGGTAGCCAAAAACATTCAGTACTTC	CASSVSGVAKNIQYF
TRBD1	TRBJ2-7	.	TRBV11-2	TGTGCCAGCAGCATTGGACAGGGGGAGCAGTACTTC	CASSIGQGEQYF
.	TRBJ1-1	.	TRBV18	TGTGCCAGCTCACCACAGGTTGCGTTGAACACTGAAGCTTTCTTT	CASSPQVALNTEAFF
.	TRBJ1-1	.	TRBV7-6	TGTGCCAGCAGCTTAGTGGGGGGCCCTGAAGCTTTCTTT	CASSLVGGPEAFF
.	TRBJ2-2	once	TRBV29-1	TGCAGCGTTGAAGCTTACGGCGCCGGGGAGCTGTTTTTT	CSVEAYGAGELFF
.	TRBJ2-7	.	TRBV5-4	TGTGCCAGCAGCTTGGCGGGGCGGGCAGGGAGAAGCTACGAGCAGTACTTC	CASSLAGRAGRSYEQYF